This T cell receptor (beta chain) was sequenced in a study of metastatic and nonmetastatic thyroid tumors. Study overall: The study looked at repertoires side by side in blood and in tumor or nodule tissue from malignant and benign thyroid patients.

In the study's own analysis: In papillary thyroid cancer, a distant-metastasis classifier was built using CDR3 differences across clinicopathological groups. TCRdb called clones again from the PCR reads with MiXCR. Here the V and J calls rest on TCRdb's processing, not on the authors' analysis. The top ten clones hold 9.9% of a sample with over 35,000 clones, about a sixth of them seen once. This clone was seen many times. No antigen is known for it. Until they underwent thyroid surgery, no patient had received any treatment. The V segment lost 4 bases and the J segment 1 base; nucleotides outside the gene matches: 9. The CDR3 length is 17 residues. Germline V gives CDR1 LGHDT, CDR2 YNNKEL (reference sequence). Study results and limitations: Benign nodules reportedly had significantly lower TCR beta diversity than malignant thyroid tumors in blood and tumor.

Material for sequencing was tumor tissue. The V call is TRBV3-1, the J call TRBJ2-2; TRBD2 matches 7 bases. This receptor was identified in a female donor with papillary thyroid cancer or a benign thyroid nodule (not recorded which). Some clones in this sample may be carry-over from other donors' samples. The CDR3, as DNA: TGTGCCAGCAGCCTAGCGGGTCGAACAGGGAACACCGGGGAGCTGTTTTTT. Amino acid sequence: CASSLAGRTGNTGELFF.